Listed here are 18 T cell receptor beta chains from one sample, sequenced in a study of shared clonotypes between healthy human individuals. The protocol was immunoSEQ multiplex PCR, while the TCRdb copy is restricted to in-frame clones and leaves out a portion. The table lists about 2.3 million clones, 85% to 95% of them singletons. The sequenced material came from naive CD4+ T cells from PBMCs. Subset noted: CD45RA+ positively selected. These receptors came from a man younger than 35 in good health. Some clones in this sample may be carry-over from other donors' samples.

This chain uses TRBV19 with TRBJ2-5, with D unresolved. Trimming removed 6 bases from V and 5 bases from J, with 13 bases in between. Germline CDR1 reads LNHDA; CDR2 reads SQIVND (reference sequence). The CDR3 extends over 13 amino acids. The CDR3 loop is CASSMTTPETQYF. CDR3 in DNA: TGTGCCAGTAGCATGACCACTCCGGAGACCCAGTACTTC.

V usage is TRBV4-1 and J usage is TRBJ1-3; D not certain. CDR1 and CDR2 from the germline V gene are MGHRA and YSYEKL. The CDR3 covers 15 residues. V was cut by 2 bases and J by 1 base, with 9 bases left in between. The CDR3 bases are TGCGCCAGCAGCCAACGAGGGTTATCTGGAAACACCATATATTTT. Protein sequence: CASSQRGLSGNTIYF.

The V gene is TRBV29-1, the J gene TRBJ2-7; perhaps TRBD1 as D (5 bases). V was shortened by 1 base and J by 2 bases, with 15 bases between the two germline ends. There are 15 residues in the CDR3. CDR1 and CDR2 (germline): SQVTM, ANQGSEA. The CDR3 DNA reads as TGCAGCGTTGAAGTCCTGGGCCGGACAACCTACGAGCAGTACTTC. It is translated as CSVEVLGRTTYEQYF.

The chain has TRBV7-3 and TRBJ2-7; 7 bases map to TRBD1. Germline V gene sequence: CDR1 SGHTA, CDR2 FQGTGA. V gave up 2 bases and J gave up 5 bases; unmatched junction bases: 12. This CDR3 spans 16 amino acids. The CDR3 reads CASSLEVVKGADEQYF. In nucleotides, the CDR3 is TGTGCCAGCAGCTTAGAAGTCGTTAAGGGGGCAGACGAGCAGTACTTC.

A note on this clone: The same CDR3 is also encoded by other DNA sequences in this sample. The rearrangement links TRBV27 to TRBJ2-6; D uncertain. Germline CDR1 MNHEY, CDR2 SMNVEV (reference sequence). The CDR3 consists of 14 residues. V gave up 1 base and J gave up 1 base, with 2 bases separating them. The CDR3 sequence: CASSLYSGANVLTF. The CDR3 DNA reads as TGTGCCAGCAGTTTATATTCTGGGGCCAACGTCCTGACTTTC.

This clone has a handful of counts. The V call is TRBV4-1, the J call TRBJ1-5; TRBD1 aligns across 8 bases. The V segment lost 5 bases and the J segment 2 bases; nucleotides outside the gene matches: 2. The CDR3 is made up of 14 amino acids. Germline lookup yields CDR1 MGHRA and CDR2 YSYEKL. The CDR3 loop reads CASSGQGGNQPQHF. The CDR3 region has the DNA TGCGCCAGCAGCGGACAGGGCGGCAATCAGCCCCAGCATTTT.

The genes are TRBV9 and TRBJ2-1; 10 bases are a match to TRBD2. The J segment lost 9 bases and the V segment lost 0 bases, leaving 9 bases of the junction unmatched. The CDR3 has 16 amino acids. The germline V gene has CDR1 SGDLS and CDR2 YYNGEE. The CDR3 spells CASSVVSSGSSVEQFF. The CDR3 coding sequence is TGTGCCAGCAGCGTAGTTTCTAGCGGGAGTAGTGTTGAGCAGTTCTTC.

The rearrangement uses TRBV5-4 and TRBJ1-1; D not certain. CDR1 and CDR2 (germline): SGHNT, YYREEE (reference sequence). Trimming left V 1 base short and J 1 base short, with 8 bases between. The CDR3 loop spans 14 amino acids. CDR3 region: CASSLRHQNTEAFF. Written as DNA, the CDR3 is TGTGCCAGCAGCTTGCGGCACCAGAACACTGAAGCTTTCTTT.

J is TRBJ1-2 and V is TRBV5-1; 7 bases match TRBD1. CDR1 and CDR2 from the germline V gene are SGHRS and YFSETQ. This CDR3 is 14 amino acids long. The V and J ends lost 3 bases and 6 bases, in that order; junction bases with no gene match: 8. Here the CDR3 DNA reads TGCGCCAGCAGCTACGACAGGGAGAGTCATGGCTACACCTTC. Amino acids: CASSYDRESHGYTF.

Turning to this clone: The sample contains more than one DNA sequence encoding this CDR3. CDR3 coding DNA: TGTGCCAGCAGCATTGGCAGTTCTGGAAACACCATATATTTT. Translation: CASSIGSSGNTIYF. The gene calls are TRBV7-2 and TRBJ1-3; D gene uncertain. The V gene lost 5 bases and the J gene lost 1 base, with 9 bases spanning the gap. Germline assignment: CDR1 SGHTA and CDR2 FQGNSA. This CDR3 is 14 amino acids long.

This chain joins TRBV4-3 and TRBJ2-1; unclear D gene. This CDR3 comprises 14 residues. Deletions cut 1 base from V and 8 bases from J, with 12 bases between. CDR1 is LGHNA, CDR2 YSLEER, per germline. The CDR3 nucleotides are TGCGCCAGCAGCCAAGTGTTAGGGCGCGATGAGCAGTTCTTC. As protein: CASSQVLGRDEQFF.

The rearrangement joins TRBV19 to TRBJ1-2; D unresolved. The CDR3 is made up of 13 amino acids. Germline values: CDR1 LNHDA, CDR2 SQIVND (reference sequence). Between the trimmed V and J ends, which lost 8 bases and 2 bases, there was a span of 12 bases. The CDR3 DNA follows: TGTGCCAGTGGCCGGATTTACAACTATGGCTACACCTTC. This codes for CASGRIYNYGYTF. Filled out from reference TRBV19 and TRBJ1-2, the complete variable domain reads DGGITQSPKYLFRKEGQNVTLSCEQNLNHDAMYWYRQDPGQGLRLIYYSQIVNDFQKGDIAEGYSVSREKKESFPLTVTSAQKNPTAFYLCASGRIYNYGYTFGSGTRLTVV.

This clone occurred once. This chain connects TRBV20-1 to TRBJ2-1; D is possibly TRBD2 (5 bases). The germline V gene encodes CDR1 DFQATT and CDR2 SNEGSKA (reference sequence). Trimming removed 5 bases at V and 12 bases at J, with 14 bases between. The CDR3 consists of 11 residues. CDR3 DNA sequence: TGCAGTGCTCCCAGAGGAGGTGGGCAGTTCTTC. This sequence encodes CSAPRGGGQFF.

The V and J genes are TRBV7-3 and TRBJ2-1; 12 nucleotides line up with TRBD2. In germline, CDR1 is SGHTA, CDR2 FQGTGA. Trimming took 5 bases from V and 7 from J; bases not matched to a gene: 3. There are 14 residues in the CDR3. CDR3 bases: TGTGCCAGCAGCGCAGGACTAGCGGGAAATGAGCAGTTCTTC. It specifies CASSAGLAGNEQFF.

DNA for the CDR3: TGTGCCACTACGGACAGTTTAAACTATGGCTACACCTTC. Amino acids: CATTDSLNYGYTF. The chain couples TRBV10-3 to TRBJ1-2; a weak D match, TRBD1 (6 bases). V dropped 10 bases and J dropped 2 bases, with 14 bases sitting between them. The length of the CDR3 is 13 residues. Germline V lookup: CDR1 ENHRY, CDR2 SYGVKD.

The chain couples TRBV5-4 to TRBJ2-2, with D uncertain. V lost 3 bases, J lost 0 bases, and 9 bases lay in between. Germline V CDR1 and CDR2: SGHNT, YYREEE (reference sequence). This CDR3 has 15 amino acids. The CDR3 reads CASSSLGSNTGELFF. The CDR3 DNA reads as TGTGCCAGCAGCTCCCTCGGGTCGAACACCGGGGAGCTGTTTTTT.

V is TRBV7-3 and J is TRBJ2-1; 9 bases are a match to TRBD1. J was trimmed by 9 bases and V by 5 bases; bases with no gene match: 5. The CDR3 spans 13 residues. Per the germline V gene, CDR1 is SGHTA and CDR2 is FQGTGA. In nucleotides, the CDR3 is TGTGCCAGCAGCCCTCGACAGGGGGTTGAGCAGTTCTTC. Translating it yields CASSPRQGVEQFF.

Note on this clone: Other DNA sequences in this sample translate to the same CDR3. The chain links TRBV18 to TRBJ2-1, with TRBD2 as a possible D gene (6 bases). Germline CDR1 is KGHSH and CDR2 is LQKENI. V shed 1 base and J shed 0 bases, with 7 bases lying between them. The CDR3 has 15 amino acids. The CDR3 DNA is TGTGCCAGCTCACCACTTAGCGGCTCCTACAATGAGCAGTTCTTC. This gives the protein CASSPLSGSYNEQFF.